The clone carrying this TCR beta chain was recorded once. The record originates from a study of cytomegalovirus exposure and HLA in healthy donors. The germline V gene has CDR1 SEHNR and CDR2 FQNEAQ (reference sequence). V lost 2 bases, J lost 0 bases, and 10 bases lay in between. The CDR3 loop spans 15 amino acids. PCR amplification relied on 60 Vbeta primers (plus 13 Jbeta primers). Here immunoSEQ multiplex PCR was the method, and the copy in TCRdb shows in-frame clones only, minus some. The table shows around 59,000 clones, with around 83% occurring only once. Source material: PBMCs. This sequence was found in a human donor in good health. The chain combines TRBV7-9 with TRBJ1-2, with a weak D call TRBD1 (6 bases). The CDR3 region has the DNA TGTGCCAGCAGCTTATTAACAGGGCCTAACTATGGCTACACCTTC. It encodes CASSLLTGPNYGYTF.